This T cell receptor beta chain was sequenced during a study of T cells in Graves' hyperthyroidism and ophthalmopathy. Germline CDR1 LGHNA, CDR2 YNFKEQ. V gave up 1 base and J gave up 8 bases, with 11 bases separating them. The CDR3 has 13 amino acids. Authors of the study amplified TCR beta CDR3 regions from RNA transcripts. TCR CDR3 regions were first amplified by RT-PCR with HTBI primers. TCRdb reprocessed the multiplex PCR reads via MiXCR and lists one record per CDR3 protein. The profile covers fewer than 700,000 distinct CDR3 sequences, with around 15% appearing a single time and 3.8% taken by the ten largest.

The TCR sequence derives from a woman aged 25 to 45 with Graves' hyperthyroidism. The gene calls are TRBV4-2 and TRBJ1-2; D not resolved. Source material: blood. Here the CDR3 reads CASSQAGSRGYTF. In DNA form, the CDR3 reads TGTGCCAGCAGCCAAGCAGGCTCTCGAGGCTACACCTTC.